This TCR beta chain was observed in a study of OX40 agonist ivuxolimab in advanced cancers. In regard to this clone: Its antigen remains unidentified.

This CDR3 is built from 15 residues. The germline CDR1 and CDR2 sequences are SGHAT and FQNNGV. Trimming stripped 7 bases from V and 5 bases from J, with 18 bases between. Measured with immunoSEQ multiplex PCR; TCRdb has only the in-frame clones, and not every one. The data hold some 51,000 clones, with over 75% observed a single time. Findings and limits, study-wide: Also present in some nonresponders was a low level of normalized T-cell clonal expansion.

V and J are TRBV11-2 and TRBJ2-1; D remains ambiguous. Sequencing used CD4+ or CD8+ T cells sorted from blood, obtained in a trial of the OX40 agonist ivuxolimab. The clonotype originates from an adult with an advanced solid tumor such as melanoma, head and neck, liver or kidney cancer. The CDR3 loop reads CASTPMVTLNNEQFF. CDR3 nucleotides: TGTGCCAGCACCCCCATGGTAACCCTGAACAATGAGCAGTTCTTC.